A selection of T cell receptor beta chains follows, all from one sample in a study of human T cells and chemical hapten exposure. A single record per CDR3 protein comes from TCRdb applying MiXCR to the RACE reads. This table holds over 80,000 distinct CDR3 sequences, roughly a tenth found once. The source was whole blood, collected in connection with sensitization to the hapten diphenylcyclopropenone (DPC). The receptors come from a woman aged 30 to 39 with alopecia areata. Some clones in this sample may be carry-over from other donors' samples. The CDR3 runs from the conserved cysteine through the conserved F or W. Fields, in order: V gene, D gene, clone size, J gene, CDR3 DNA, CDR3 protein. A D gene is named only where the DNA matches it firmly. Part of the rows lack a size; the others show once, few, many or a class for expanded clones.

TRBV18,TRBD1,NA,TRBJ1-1,TGTGCCAGCTTAAATGACAGGGTTGCCGCTGAAGCTTTCTTT,CASLNDRVAAEAFF
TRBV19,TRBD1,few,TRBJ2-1,TGTGCCAGTAGTGAGAAAACAGGGGGCGAAATCTACAATGAGCAGTTCTTC,CASSEKTGGEIYNEQFF
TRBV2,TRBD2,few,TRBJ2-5,TGTGCCAGCGGACTAGCGGGAGTAAAGACCCAGTACTTC,CASGLAGVKTQYF
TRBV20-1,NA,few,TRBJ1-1,TGCAGTGCTAGCACGAGAGGTTGGAACACTGAAGCTTTCTTT,CSASTRGWNTEAFF
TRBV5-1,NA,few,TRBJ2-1,TGCGCCAGCAGTAATCAAGGAAGCTCCTACAATGAGCAGTTCTTC,CASSNQGSSYNEQFF
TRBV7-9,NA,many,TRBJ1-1,TGTGCCAGCAGCTTAGACGGGACTGAAGCTTTCTTT,CASSLDGTEAFF
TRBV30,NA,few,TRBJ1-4,TGTGCCTGGAGTCAGATAAATGAAAAACTGTTTTTT,CAWSQINEKLFF
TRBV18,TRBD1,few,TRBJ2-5,TGTGCCAGCTCAACGACCCGGACAGGGGGTCAAGAGACCCAGTACTTC,CASSTTRTGGQETQYF
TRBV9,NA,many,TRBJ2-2,TGTGCCAGCAGCCCCAGCATTGTGGGATCCGGGGAGCTGTTTTTT,CASSPSIVGSGELFF
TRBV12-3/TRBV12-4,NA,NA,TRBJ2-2,TGTGCCAGCAGGACACAGGGTTCCGGGGAGCTGTTTTTT,CASRTQGSGELFF
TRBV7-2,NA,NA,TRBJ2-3,TGTGCCAGCAGCTTAGGACGGGGCAGAGATACGCAGTATTTT,CASSLGRGRDTQYF
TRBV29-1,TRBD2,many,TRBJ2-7,TGCAGCGGTAGGAATGCGGGGGGCCTCTACGAGCAGTACTTC,CSGRNAGGLYEQYF
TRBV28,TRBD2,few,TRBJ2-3,TGTGCCAGCAGTATCCCAGGACTAGCGGCGGCACATACGCAGTATTTT,CASSIPGLAAAHTQYF
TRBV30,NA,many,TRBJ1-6,TGTGCCTGGAGTGCATTAGATTTTAATTCACCCCTCCACTTT,CAWSALDFNSPLHF
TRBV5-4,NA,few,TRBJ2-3,TGTGCCAGCAGCCCGGACAGTCGAGATACGCAGTATTTT,CASSPDSRDTQYF
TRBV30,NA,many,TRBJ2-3,TGTGCCTGGAGTCGGACAGTAAGCACAGATACGCAGTATTTT,CAWSRTVSTDTQYF
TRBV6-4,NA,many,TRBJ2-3,TGTGCCAGCAGTGACGGAGCGGGTAGCACAGATACGCAGTATTTT,CASSDGAGSTDTQYF
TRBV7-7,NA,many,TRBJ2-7,TGTGCTAGCAGCTCGAGGGTTGAGAGCGAGCAGTACTTC,CASSSRVESEQYF
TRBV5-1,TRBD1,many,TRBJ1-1,TGCGCCAGCAGCCCCGACCCGGGACAGCCATCGGGCACTGAAGCTTTCTTT,CASSPDPGQPSGTEAFF
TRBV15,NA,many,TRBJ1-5,TGTGCCACCAGCAGAGAGAGGGATAGCAATCAGCCCCAGCATTTT,CATSRERDSNQPQHF
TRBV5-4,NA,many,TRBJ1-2,TGTGCCAGCAGCTCCCTTTCGTTTGGGGGCTACACCTTC,CASSSLSFGGYTF
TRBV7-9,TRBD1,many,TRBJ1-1,TGTGCCAGTATGGGACAGATGAACACTGAAGCTTTCTTT,CASMGQMNTEAFF
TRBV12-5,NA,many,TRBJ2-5,TGTGCTAGTGGGCGGACGGAGGAGGAGACCCAGTACTTC,CASGRTEEETQYF
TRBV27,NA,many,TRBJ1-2,TGTGCCAGCACCCCGAGGACGGCGTACTATGGCTACACCTTC,CASTPRTAYYGYTF
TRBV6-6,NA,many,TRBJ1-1,TGTGCCAGCAGTACCGACACGAACACTGAAGCTTTCTTT,CASSTDTNTEAFF
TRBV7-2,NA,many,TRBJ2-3,TGTGCCAGCAGCCCCTGGGCTAGTCTTACGCAGTATTTT,CASSPWASLTQYF
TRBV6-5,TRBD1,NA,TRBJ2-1,TGTGCCAGCAGCCGGGGACAGGGGAACTACAATGAGCAGTTCTTC,CASSRGQGNYNEQFF
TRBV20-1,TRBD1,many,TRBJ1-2,TGCAGTGCTAGAACAGGGGGTGGCTATGGCTACACCTTC,CSARTGGGYGYTF